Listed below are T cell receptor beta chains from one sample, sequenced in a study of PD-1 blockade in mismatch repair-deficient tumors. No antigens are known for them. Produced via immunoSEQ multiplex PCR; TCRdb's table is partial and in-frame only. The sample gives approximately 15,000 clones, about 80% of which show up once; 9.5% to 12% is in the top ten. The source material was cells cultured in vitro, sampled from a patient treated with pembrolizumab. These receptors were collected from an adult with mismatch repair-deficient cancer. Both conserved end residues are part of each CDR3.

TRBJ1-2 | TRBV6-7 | CASSWSRANFNYGYTF
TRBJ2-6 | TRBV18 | CASTEDRAGANVLTF
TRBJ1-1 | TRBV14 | CASSQVRFQGKRTEAFF
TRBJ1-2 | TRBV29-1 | CSVGPRLYYGYTF
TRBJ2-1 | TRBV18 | CASSPRQGNNEQFF
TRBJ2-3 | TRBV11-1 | CASSLSLDTQYF
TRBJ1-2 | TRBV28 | CASSSRQGDGYTF
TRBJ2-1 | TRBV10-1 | CASSGGLAGIEQFF
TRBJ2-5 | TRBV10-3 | CAISDETGGLETQYF
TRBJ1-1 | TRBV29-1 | CSAMGQMNTEAFF
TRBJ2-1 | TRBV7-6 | CASSLEGLAGSSYNEQFF
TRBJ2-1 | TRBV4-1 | CASSQGNWRGRSYNEQFF
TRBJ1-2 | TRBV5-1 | CASSPGAALGYTF
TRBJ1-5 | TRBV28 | CTSSLLQKHYNQPQHF
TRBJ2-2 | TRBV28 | CASHSIGGTGELFF
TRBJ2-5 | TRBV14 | CASSQVMGRVETQYF
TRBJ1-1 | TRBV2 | CASNVGDTEAFF
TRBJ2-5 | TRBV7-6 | CASSWTVQETQYF
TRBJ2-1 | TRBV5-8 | CASSLGTSSYNEQFF
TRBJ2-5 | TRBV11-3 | CASSSGQGTVARETQYF
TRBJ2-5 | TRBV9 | CASSKIAGYQETQYF
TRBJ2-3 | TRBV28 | CASSPDPNYTDTQYF
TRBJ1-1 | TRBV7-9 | CASSSRQNTEAFF
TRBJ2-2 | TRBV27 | CASSELAGLNTGELFF
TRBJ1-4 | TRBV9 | CASSVVGTGNEKLFF
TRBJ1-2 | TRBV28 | CASSLTDSNYGYTF
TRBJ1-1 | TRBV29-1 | CSGGRLNTEAFF
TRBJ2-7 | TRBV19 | CASSIALLGEYEQYF
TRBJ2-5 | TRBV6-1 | CANETAKETQYF
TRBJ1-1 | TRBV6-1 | CASSEAGTKMNTEAFF
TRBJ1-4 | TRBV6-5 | CASRTDRLPNEKLFF
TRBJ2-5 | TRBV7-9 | CASSAALGQGREEYF
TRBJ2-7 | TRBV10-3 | CAISATVYEQYF
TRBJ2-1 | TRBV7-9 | CAGQTSGSSYNEQFF
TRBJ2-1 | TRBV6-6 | CASSYRGGEQFF
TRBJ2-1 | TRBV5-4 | CASSPSSGIGFEQFF
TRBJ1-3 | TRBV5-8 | CASSLETGDPGNTIYF
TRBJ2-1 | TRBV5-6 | CAGRRALAGAISYNEQFF
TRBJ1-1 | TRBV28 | CASSFRRLNTEAFF
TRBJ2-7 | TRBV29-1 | CSVRGTGPYEQYF
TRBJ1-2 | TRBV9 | CASSRGENYGYTF
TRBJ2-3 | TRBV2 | CASRTSGRGDTQYF
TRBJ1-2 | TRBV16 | CASSQGQGNYGYTF
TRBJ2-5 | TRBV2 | CASNQESGYAGTQYF
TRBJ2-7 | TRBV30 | CAWSTSGYRRPYEQYF
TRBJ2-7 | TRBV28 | CASSFSLPSYEQYF
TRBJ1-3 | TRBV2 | CASKESYSGNTIYF
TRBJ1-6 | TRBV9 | CASSAFMGGNSPLHF
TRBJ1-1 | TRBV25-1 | CASSDWGVGTEAFF
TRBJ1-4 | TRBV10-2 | CASSESMNEKLFF